The 26 T cell receptor beta chains listed next were all sequenced from one sample in a study of early T cells in non-severe SARS-CoV-2 infection. MiXCR, run by TCRdb on the 5' RACE reads, gives a single entry per CDR3 protein. The table records 40,000 to 55,000 distinct CDR3 sequences, roughly 13% of them present only once. The source material was whole blood. The receptors derive from an adult who was a healthcare worker with PCR-confirmed SARS-CoV-2 infection or an uninfected control (not recorded which).

This clonotype has at least ten counts. The chain has TRBV5-5 and TRBJ2-7, with D perhaps matching TRBD1 (6 bases). CDR3 length: 14 residues. Germline loops: CDR1 SGHKS, CDR2 YYEKEE (reference sequence). V was trimmed by 4 bases and J by 2 bases, leaving 13 bases between them. The CDR3 DNA is TGTGCCAGCAGCCCAACGGACAGCCCCTACGAGCAGTACTTC. Amino acids: CASSPTDSPYEQYF.

This chain joins TRBV20-1 and TRBJ1-3; 8 bases fit TRBD1. The CDR3 has 15 amino acids. Trimming cost V 1 base and J 4 bases; bases outside gene matches: 6. Germline V gene data show CDR1 as DFQATT and CDR2 as SNEGSKA (reference sequence). Here the CDR3 reads CSARAQGAGGNTIYF. As DNA, the CDR3 is TGCAGTGCTAGAGCCCAGGGGGCAGGAGGAAACACCATATATTTT.

The chain combines TRBV27 with TRBJ2-3; TRBD2 matches 12 bases. This CDR3 is built from 14 residues. Germline loops: CDR1 MNHEY, CDR2 SMNVEV (reference sequence). V lost 5 bases to trimming and J lost 5 bases; unmatched junction nucleotides: 2. The CDR3 is CASSLAGGVDTQYF. The CDR3, as DNA: TGTGCCAGCAGTCTAGCGGGAGGGGTAGATACGCAGTATTTT.

The CDR3 protein is CASSSPSKGTYGYTF. The DNA of the CDR3 is TGTGCCAGCAGTTCACCCTCGAAGGGGACCTATGGCTACACCTTC. The V call is TRBV28, the J call TRBJ1-2, with D possibly matching TRBD1 (5 bases). Germline-derived CDR1 and CDR2 are MDHEN and SYDVKM. The CDR3 extends over 15 amino acids. Trimming cost V 4 bases and J 4 bases, with 16 bases left between them.

This clonotype was found a few times. The chain carries TRBV9 and TRBJ2-7, with D perhaps matching TRBD1 (6 bases). This CDR3 comprises 13 residues. Germline assignment: CDR1 SGDLS and CDR2 YYNGEE. V gave up 3 bases and J gave up 6 bases, with 13 bases separating them. For the CDR3, the DNA is TGTGCCAGCAGCGCCAGACAGGACTCCGAGCAGTACTTC. Translation gives CASSARQDSEQYF.

This clonotype was seen at least ten times. V usage is TRBV9 and J usage is TRBJ1-6; the D is unclear. Trimming pared 10 bases from V and 9 bases from J, leaving 8 bases between. Per germline, CDR1 SGDLS and CDR2 YYNGEE. This CDR3 has 10 residues. CDR3: CAFPASPLHF. CDR3 in DNA: TGTGCCTTCCCGGCTTCACCCCTCCACTTT.

This clonotype was recorded many times. This chain links TRBV27 with TRBJ1-5, with D maybe TRBD1 (5 bases). This CDR3 has 15 residues. Germline CDR1 is MNHEY and CDR2 is SMNVEV (reference sequence). The V end lost 4 bases, the J end lost 7 bases, and 17 bases lay between the germline ends. CDR3 bases: TGTGCCAGCAGTTCTCGGCAGGGAGGGTTGCAGCCCCAGCATTTT. This sequence encodes CASSSRQGGLQPQHF.

This clonotype occurred many times. The V gene is TRBV7-9, the J gene TRBJ2-1; perhaps TRBD1 as D (5 bases). Germline V gene data show CDR1 as SEHNR and CDR2 as FQNEAQ (reference sequence). There are 13 residues in the CDR3. Trimming pared 1 base from V and 9 bases from J, leaving 10 bases between. CDR3 sequence reads: CASSLGTSTEQFF. CDR3 bases: TGTGCCAGCAGCTTAGGGACAAGCACTGAGCAGTTCTTC. The whole variable domain, remainder taken from reference TRBV7-9 and TRBJ2-1, is DTGVSQNPRHKITKRGQNVTFRCDPISEHNRLYWYRQTLGQGPEFLTYFQNEAQLEKSRLLSDRFSAERPKGSFSTLEIQRTEQGDSAMYLCASSLGTSTEQFFGPGTRLTVL.

This clonotype was detected many times. This chain links TRBV20-1 with TRBJ2-3; 12 bases match TRBD2. V was pared by 5 bases and J by 6 bases, with 6 bases of the junction left unmatched. This CDR3 contains 14 residues. CDR1 and CDR2 from the germline V gene are DFQATT and SNEGSKA (reference sequence). The CDR3 DNA is TGCAGTGCTTGGCATACTAGCGGGAGGGATACGCAGTATTTT. It yields the protein CSAWHTSGRDTQYF.

This clonotype was observed many times. The V and J genes are TRBV20-1 and TRBJ2-3; the match to TRBD2 covers 12 bases. The CDR3 length is 17 residues. V dropped 4 bases and J dropped 1; count of bases not matched to a gene: 9. Germline lookup yields CDR1 DFQATT and CDR2 SNEGSKA (reference sequence). The CDR3 coding sequence is TGCAGTGCTAAGGACCCACTAGCGGGGGGAGGCACAGATACGCAGTATTTT. As protein: CSAKDPLAGGGTDTQYF.

J is TRBJ2-2 and V is TRBV13; possibly TRBD1 for D (6 bases). The V gene's germline CDR1 is PRHDT and CDR2 FYEKMQ (reference sequence). The CDR3 has 15 amino acids. Trimming stripped 4 bases from V and 0 bases from J, with 9 bases between. The CDR3 DNA reads TGTGCCAGCAGCTGGGACATTGCGAACACCGGGGAGCTGTTTTTT. It translates to CASSWDIANTGELFF.

The chain has TRBV3-1 and TRBJ1-6, with D hard to call. This CDR3 has 14 residues. Germline V gene data show CDR1 as LGHDT and CDR2 as YNNKEL (reference sequence). Trimming stripped 6 bases from V and 6 bases from J, with 12 bases between. CDR3 protein: CASRRGGSNSPLHF. CDR3 bases: TGTGCCAGCAGACGGGGAGGGAGTAATTCACCCCTCCACTTT.

This clonotype was counted ten times or more. This chain links TRBV11-3 with TRBJ2-1, with D possibly being TRBD2 (5 bases). With 4 bases removed from V and 4 bases from J, the gap between germline ends came to 11 bases. The CDR3 length is 14 residues. Germline lookup yields CDR1 SGHNT and CDR2 YENEEA. CDR3 sequence: CASSSRGNYNEQFF. CDR3 sequence (DNA): TGTGCCAGCAGCTCGAGAGGGAATTACAATGAGCAGTTCTTC.

The chain carries TRBV5-1 and TRBJ1-6, with unresolved D. Germline CDR1 reads SGHRS; CDR2 reads YFSETQ. The length of the CDR3 is 14 residues. Trimming cost V 0 bases and J 7 bases, with 8 bases left between them. In nucleotides, the CDR3 is TGCGCCAGCAGCTTGGGGCGAGGAAATTCACCCCTCCACTTT. Amino acid sequence: CASSLGRGNSPLHF.

This clonotype has only a few counts. The chain combines TRBV5-4 with TRBJ2-6; D might be TRBD1 (6 bases). Germline assignment: CDR1 SGHNT and CDR2 YYREEE (reference sequence). Trimming left V 4 bases short and J 2 bases short, with 10 bases between. The CDR3 has 15 amino acids. The CDR3 DNA sequence: TGTGCCAGCAGCCCAACAGGGCCTGGGGCCAACGTCCTGACTTTC. Its protein product is CASSPTGPGANVLTF.

This clonotype was detected many times. This chain connects TRBV30 to TRBJ1-1; TRBD1 is a possible D gene (6 bases). V was clipped by 0 bases and J by 4 bases, with 9 bases between them. The CDR3 loop spans 13 amino acids. Germline-derived CDR1 and CDR2 are GTSNPN and SVGIG (reference sequence). Here the CDR3 reads CAWSVGGGTEAFF. The CDR3 DNA reads TGTGCCTGGAGTGTAGGGGGGGGCACTGAAGCTTTCTTT. Complete variable domain (other parts from reference TRBV30 and TRBJ1-1): SQTIHQWPATLVQPVGSPLSLECTVEGTSNPNLYWYRQAAGRGLQLLFYSVGIGQISSEVPQNLSASRPQDRQFILSSKKLLLSDSGFYLCAWSVGGGTEAFFGQGTRLTVV.

V and J are TRBV18 and TRBJ2-7; D gene unclear. The CDR3 is made up of 12 amino acids. Germline V CDR1 and CDR2: KGHSH, LQKENI. V lost 4 bases to trimming and J lost 7 bases, with 11 bases between them. Here the CDR3 reads CASSQLGEEQYF. The CDR3 DNA follows: TGTGCCAGCTCACAGTTAGGCGAAGAGCAGTACTTC.

On this clonotype: Just one base apart from a much larger clone, this may be a read error. V usage is TRBV2 and J usage is TRBJ2-7; 8 bases line up with TRBD1. Germline V gene data show CDR1 as SNHLY and CDR2 as FYNNEI. This CDR3 contains 15 residues. The CDR3 here is CVSSAARTGSDEQYF. CDR3 nucleotides: TGTGTCAGCAGTGCCGCTAGGACAGGGAGCGACGAGCAGTACTTC.

The chain has TRBV11-3 and TRBJ1-1; D is uncertain. The V end was cut by 4 bases, the J end by 6 bases, with 12 bases between. Germline V lookup: CDR1 SGHNT, CDR2 YENEEA. The CDR3 consists of 13 residues. The CDR3 sequence: CASSSLSVAEAFF. CDR3 nucleotides: TGTGCCAGCAGCTCCCTCTCGGTCGCTGAAGCTTTCTTT.

This clonotype was detected a few times. The chain has TRBV28 and TRBJ1-3, with D perhaps TRBD1 (5 bases). The CDR3 length is 15 residues. V was shortened by 5 bases and J by 2 bases, with 13 bases between the two germline ends. Germline values: CDR1 MDHEN, CDR2 SYDVKM. This chain's CDR3 is CASSGRDGPGNTIYF. CDR3 DNA: TGTGCCAGCAGTGGCCGGGACGGTCCTGGAAACACCATATATTTT.

This rearrangement joins TRBV10-2 to TRBJ1-1, with D perhaps TRBD1 (5 bases). V lost 6 bases, J lost 1 base, and 9 bases lay in between. The CDR3 is 13 residues long. Germline V gene data show CDR1 as WSHSY and CDR2 as SAAADI. The CDR3 DNA reads TGCGCCAGCAGGGGCAGGGAGAACACTGAAGCTTTCTTT. Translation gives CASRGRENTEAFF.

This clonotype has at least ten counts. The rearrangement uses TRBV5-1 and TRBJ2-5; perhaps D is TRBD1 or TRBD2 (5 bases each). The V end lost 1 base, the J end lost 1 base, and 14 bases lay between the germline ends. Germline CDR1 reads SGHRS; CDR2 reads YFSETQ. The CDR3 runs to 16 residues. CDR3 DNA sequence: TGCGCCAGCAGCTTGACAACCTTGGGGACCCAAGAGACCCAGTACTTC. Encoded protein: CASSLTTLGTQETQYF.

This clonotype was seen a single time. This chain connects TRBV7-9 to TRBJ1-1; D ambiguous. Per the germline V gene, CDR1 is SEHNR and CDR2 is FQNEAQ (reference sequence). This CDR3 has 13 residues. V was pared by 10 bases and J by 0 bases, with 12 bases between. This chain's CDR3 is CAITRNLNTEAFF. In DNA form, the CDR3 reads TGTGCCATCACGAGAAATTTGAACACTGAAGCTTTCTTT.

This clonotype was observed at least ten times. Written as DNA, the CDR3 is TGTGCCTGGAGTCGAGGGCCTCAAACCGGGGAGCTGTTTTTT. Protein: CAWSRGPQTGELFF. This rearrangement joins TRBV30 to TRBJ2-2, with D tentatively TRBD2 (5 bases). The CDR3 covers 14 residues. V was pared by 2 bases and J by 5 bases, with 12 bases between. CDR1 GTSNPN and CDR2 SVGIG come from the germline V gene (reference sequence).

This clonotype was found a few times. J is TRBJ2-3 and V is TRBV20-1; 11 nucleotides line up with TRBD2. The CDR3 covers 15 residues. In germline, CDR1 is DFQATT, CDR2 SNEGSKA (reference sequence). The junction had 6 bases not matched to a gene; V was cut back by 2 bases and J by 5 bases. CDR3: CSARIAGGRGDTQYF. CDR3 coding DNA: TGCAGTGCTAGAATAGCGGGGGGGCGCGGAGATACGCAGTATTTT.

The V call is TRBV6-6, the J call TRBJ2-2, with D maybe TRBD1 (6 bases). The germline gives CDR1 MNHNY, CDR2 SVGAGI (reference sequence). The CDR3 is 14 residues long. V lost 7 bases and J 4 bases, leaving 13 bases between the germline ends. Here the CDR3 DNA reads TGTGCCAGCAACACAGGGTCGCGCACCGGGGAGCTGTTTTTT. It is translated as CASNTGSRTGELFF.